The 27 T cell receptor beta chains listed next were all sequenced from one sample in a study of cytomegalovirus exposure and HLA in healthy donors. PCR was performed using 60 Vbeta and 13 Jbeta primers. Assay used: immunoSEQ multiplex PCR; TCRdb lists only in-frame clones, some missing. The table includes about 160,000 clones, 73% detected once. Sequencing used PBMCs. These receptors were obtained from a woman aged 18-29 years in good health and CMV-seronegative.

Concerning this clone: Germline and junction disagree at one end, which may indicate a read error. V and J are TRBV7-9 and TRBJ1-1; 8 bases are shared with TRBD1. The CDR3 contains 15 residues. Germline values: CDR1 SEHNR, CDR2 FQNEAQ (reference sequence). The chain's CDR3 is CSSSSTGEWDTEAFF. The DNA for the CDR3 is TGTTCCAGCAGCTCGACAGGGGAGTGGGACACTGAAGCTTTCTTT.

This clone has a handful of counts. The chain couples TRBV10-3 to TRBJ2-7; perhaps TRBD1 as D (5 bases). V was trimmed by 6 bases and J by 5 bases, leaving 11 bases between them. The germline gives CDR1 ENHRY, CDR2 SYGVKD. CDR3 size: 12 residues. CDR3 sequence: CAISKFRDEQYF. The CDR3, as DNA: TGTGCCATCAGCAAGTTCAGGGACGAGCAGTACTTC.

The chain couples TRBV5-4 to TRBJ1-5, with a possible D match to TRBD1 (5 bases). V lost 4 bases to trimming and J lost 4 bases, with 15 bases between them. This CDR3 has 15 residues. Germline lookup yields CDR1 SGHNT and CDR2 YYREEE (reference sequence). The CDR3 coding sequence is TGTGCCAGCAGCAGAGGGACGGGAGGGAATCAGCCCCAGCATTTT. Residues: CASSRGTGGNQPQHF.

The rearrangement joins TRBV28 to TRBJ1-1, with 7 bases lining up with TRBD1. The CDR3 has 14 residues. V gave up 2 bases and J gave up 4 bases; unmatched junction bases: 4. The V gene's germline CDR1 is MDHEN and CDR2 SYDVKM. DNA for the CDR3: TGTGCCAGCAGTTTAGAACCAGGGGGCACTGAAGCTTTCTTT. Translating gives CASSLEPGGTEAFF. The full variable domain, its missing parts supplied by reference TRBV28 and TRBJ1-1, is DVKVTQSSRYLVKRTGEKVFLECVQDMDHENMFWYRQDPGLGLRLIYFSYDVKMKEKGDIPEGYSVSREKKERFSLILESASTNQTSMYLCASSLEPGGTEAFFGQGTRLTVV.

J is TRBJ2-1 and V is TRBV2; 7 bases map to TRBD2. There are 17 residues in the CDR3. Germline values: CDR1 SNHLY, CDR2 FYNNEI. V gave up 6 bases and J gave up 0 bases; unmatched junction bases: 11. In DNA form, the CDR3 reads TGTGCCAGCAGGACCCCCGAGCGGGGCAGCTCCTACAATGAGCAGTTCTTC. Amino acids: CASRTPERGSSYNEQFF.

The chain recombines TRBV7-2 with TRBJ1-4, with 7 nucleotides matching TRBD1. From germline, CDR1 is SGHTA and CDR2 FQGNSA. The CDR3 is 17 amino acids. Trimming cost V 4 bases and J 0 bases; bases outside gene matches: 8. The CDR3 nucleotides read TGTGCCAGCAGCTCGACAGGGTTCTCCCCAACTAATGAAAAACTGTTTTTT. Translation: CASSSTGFSPTNEKLFF.

The chain links TRBV30 to TRBJ1-6; D is unclear. V was cut by 6 bases and J by 0 bases, with 12 bases left in between. Germline V lookup: CDR1 GTSNPN, CDR2 SVGIG (reference sequence). The CDR3 has 15 amino acids. The CDR3 DNA is TGTGCCTGCCTCTATAGGAGCTCCTATAATTCACCCCTCCACTTT. Amino acid sequence: CACLYRSSYNSPLHF.

Only one count was recorded for this clone. This chain joins TRBV15 and TRBJ2-1; a weak D match, TRBD1 (6 bases). CDR3 length: 16 residues. Trimming removed 3 bases at V and 1 base at J, with 13 bases between. Germline-derived CDR1 and CDR2 are LNHNV and YYDKDF (reference sequence). The CDR3 region is CATSRERQVSYNEQFF. CDR3 DNA sequence: TGTGCCACCAGCAGGGAGAGACAGGTTTCCTACAATGAGCAGTTCTTC.

In its sample, this clone was seen a few times. The chain has TRBV19 and TRBJ1-6; 7 bases map to TRBD1. The germline V gene encodes CDR1 LNHDA and CDR2 SQIVND (reference sequence). The CDR3 spans 17 residues. J was trimmed by 0 bases and V by 5 bases; bases with no gene match: 7. The CDR3 nucleotides are TGTGCCAGTAGTGGCGGACAGGCCAGCTCCTATAATTCACCCCTCCACTTT. Protein: CASSGGQASSYNSPLHF. The full variable domain, with the rest looked up from reference TRBV19 and TRBJ1-6, is DGGITQSPKYLFRKEGQNVTLSCEQNLNHDAMYWYRQDPGQGLRLIYYSQIVNDFQKGDIAEGYSVSREKKESFPLTVTSAQKNPTAFYLCASSGGQASSYNSPLHFGNGTRLTVT.

This clone occurred once. The gene calls are TRBV11-2 and TRBJ1-3; D not resolved. The length of the CDR3 is 17 residues. Germline values: CDR1 SGHAT, CDR2 FQNNGV. Trimming took off 3 bases at V and 0 bases at J, with 15 bases between the two ends. This chain's CDR3 is CASSFLSNRGSGNTIYF. The CDR3 nucleotides are TGTGCCAGCAGCTTCTTATCGAACCGGGGCTCTGGAAACACCATATATTTT.

This clone came up once. This chain connects TRBV9 to TRBJ2-7; D is possibly TRBD2 (5 bases). Germline values: CDR1 SGDLS, CDR2 YYNGEE. The germline V and J ends were trimmed by 2 bases and 0 bases, with 15 bases remaining between them. The CDR3 length is 16 residues. This CDR3 is CASSVGMTEGSYEQYF. The CDR3 nucleotides are TGTGCCAGCAGCGTGGGGATGACTGAGGGCTCCTACGAGCAGTACTTC.

The J gene is TRBJ1-1, the V gene TRBV7-9, with TRBD1 matching over 7 bases. The CDR3 runs 15 residues. Germline lookup yields CDR1 SEHNR and CDR2 FQNEAQ (reference sequence). The ends lost 7 bases at V and 1 base at J; junction bases unmatched: 9. The CDR3 region is CASTRDRLTNTEAFF. The CDR3 DNA sequence: TGTGCCAGCACCCGGGACAGACTTACGAACACTGAAGCTTTCTTT.

The chain employs TRBV11-2 and TRBJ1-6; 11 bases map to TRBD1. V was clipped by 4 bases and J by 10 bases; unmatched bases: 6. The CDR3 spans 15 residues. From germline, CDR1 is SGHAT and CDR2 FQNNGV. CDR3 sequence: CASSYWDRGNSPLHF. In DNA, the CDR3 is TGTGCCAGCAGCTATTGGGACAGGGGGAACTCACCCCTCCACTTT.

This clone was observed a few times. This CDR3 is CASSLTFPMDTYSNQPQHF. The CDR3 DNA reads TGTGCCAGCAGCCTAACTTTCCCTATGGACACTTATAGCAATCAGCCCCAGCATTTT. The chain uses TRBV9 and TRBJ1-5, with D possibly TRBD1 on 5 matching bases. The CDR3 extends over 19 amino acids. Germline V CDR1 and CDR2: SGDLS, YYNGEE. V shed 4 bases and J shed 0 bases, with 23 bases lying between them.

The V gene is TRBV29-1, the J gene TRBJ1-1; TRBD1 aligns across 8 bases. This CDR3 is 14 amino acids long. CDR1 is SQVTM and CDR2 is ANQGSEA in the germline V gene. Losses at the gene ends were 8 bases for V and 0 bases for J; bases not matched to a gene: 8. DNA of the CDR3: TGCAGCACGTGGACAGGGTATATGAACACTGAAGCTTTCTTT. As protein: CSTWTGYMNTEAFF.

The chain recombines TRBV6-5 with TRBJ2-1, with no clear D. This CDR3 region has 13 residues. Trimming removed 5 bases at V and 9 bases at J, with 14 bases between. Germline CDR1 is MNHEY and CDR2 is SVGAGI. The CDR3 DNA reads as TGTGCCAGCAGTCGTGATAGAGCTCGTGAGCAGTTCTTC. Its translation: CASSRDRAREQFF.

The chain recombines TRBV7-2 with TRBJ2-7; D might be TRBD2 (5 bases). Germline V gene sequence: CDR1 SGHTA, CDR2 FQGNSA. V shed 1 base and J shed 6 bases, with 22 bases lying between them. The CDR3 consists of 17 residues. CDR3 protein: CASSLGPEMRVLREQYF. DNA of the CDR3: TGTGCCAGCAGCTTAGGCCCCGAAATGAGGGTGTTACGCGAGCAGTACTTC.

This chain uses TRBV5-6 with TRBJ1-2, with 9 positions matching TRBD1. The germline CDR1 and CDR2 sequences are SGHDT and YYEEEE. This CDR3 contains 15 residues. J was trimmed by 3 bases and V by 2 bases; bases with no gene match: 5. This CDR3 is CASSLQGAADYGYTF. In DNA form, the CDR3 reads TGTGCCAGCAGCTTACAGGGGGCGGCGGACTATGGCTACACCTTC. The full variable domain, with the rest looked up from reference TRBV5-6 and TRBJ1-2, is DAGVTQSPTHLIKTRGQQVTLRCSPKSGHDTVSWYQQALGQGPQFIFQYYEEEERQRGNFPDRFSGHQFPNYSSELNVNALLLGDSALYLCASSLQGAADYGYTFGSGTRLTVV.

The chain recombines TRBV6-1 with TRBJ2-5; D not resolved. CDR1 is MNHNS and CDR2 is SASEGT in the germline V gene. CDR3 length equals 13 residues. V lost 5 bases and J lost 4, with 11 bases in between. In DNA, the CDR3 is TGTGCCAGCAGTTTCCATGAGAGAGAGACCCAGTACTTC. It codes for CASSFHERETQYF.

The chain is built from TRBV7-2 and TRBJ2-2; TRBD1 might be the D (8 bases). Between the trimmed V and J ends, which lost 5 bases and 0 bases, there was a span of 13 bases. Germline-derived CDR1 and CDR2 are SGHTA and FQGNSA. The CDR3 consists of 16 residues. The DNA for the CDR3 is TGTGCCAGCAGCGCAGCGGGACAGGCGAACACCGGGGAGCTGTTTTTT. The encoded protein is CASSAAGQANTGELFF.

In its sample, this clone was seen a few times. The gene calls are TRBV10-3 and TRBJ2-1; D is unresolved. The germline gives CDR1 ENHRY, CDR2 SYGVKD. The CDR3 has 12 residues. The germline V and J ends were trimmed by 4 bases and 7 bases, with 8 bases remaining between them. Here the CDR3 reads CAISAARNEQFF. The CDR3 DNA is TGTGCCATCAGTGCCGCTAGAAATGAGCAGTTCTTC.

About this clone itself: The sample contains more than one DNA sequence encoding this CDR3. The chain is built from TRBV28 and TRBJ1-1, with 8 bases fitting TRBD1. CDR1 MDHEN and CDR2 SYDVKM come from the germline V gene. The CDR3 is made up of 14 amino acids. V gave up 4 bases and J gave up 3 bases; unmatched junction bases: 4. Here the CDR3 reads CASSSGQGDTEAFF. In DNA form, the CDR3 reads TGTGCCAGCAGTTCCGGACAGGGAGACACTGAAGCTTTCTTT.

V is TRBV29-1 and J is TRBJ2-1; 11 bases are a match to TRBD2. The CDR3 extends over 15 amino acids. CDR1 SQVTM and CDR2 ANQGSEA come from the germline V gene. V lost 7 bases, J lost 7 bases, and 12 bases stayed unmatched. CDR3 residues: CSALSVAGGLNEQFF. The CDR3 DNA reads as TGCAGCGCCTTGTCGGTAGCGGGAGGGCTTAATGAGCAGTTCTTC.

This clone was detected a few times. The genes are TRBV6-1 and TRBJ2-1; TRBD2 agrees at 8 bases. This CDR3 region has 15 residues. The V gene end was trimmed by 5 bases and the J gene end by 3 bases; junction bases not matched to a gene: 6. Germline V gene data show CDR1 as MNHNS and CDR2 as SASEGT. CDR3 sequence reads: CASSILAEFYNEQFF. As DNA, the CDR3 is TGTGCCAGCAGTATACTAGCGGAGTTCTACAATGAGCAGTTCTTC.

The gene calls are TRBV7-2 and TRBJ1-4; no reliable D call. V was cut by 1 base and J by 11 bases, with 11 bases left in between. Germline V gene lookup returns CDR1 SGHTA and CDR2 FQGNSA. This CDR3 spans 13 amino acids. The CDR3 sequence is CASSLEAAGKLFF. DNA of the CDR3: TGTGCCAGCAGCTTAGAGGCAGCGGGGAAACTGTTTTTT.

This clone occurred a few times. V and J are TRBV5-1 and TRBJ2-2; 7 nucleotides align to TRBD1. The germline gives CDR1 SGHRS, CDR2 YFSETQ. The CDR3 sequence is 14 residues long. The trim removed 4 bases at V and 5 bases at J, leaving 5 bases unmatched. The CDR3 spells CASSPDRETGELFF. For the CDR3, the DNA is TGCGCCAGCAGCCCTGACAGGGAAACCGGGGAGCTGTTTTTT.

The rearrangement joins TRBV5-6 to TRBJ2-1, with 8 positions matching TRBD2. The ends lost 3 bases at V and 8 bases at J; junction bases unmatched: 7. The CDR3 consists of 14 residues. CDR1 is SGHDT, CDR2 YYEEEE, per germline. The CDR3: CASSSLTSDDEQFF. The CDR3 nucleotides read TGTGCCAGCAGCTCTTTGACTAGCGACGATGAGCAGTTCTTC. Using reference TRBV5-6 and TRBJ2-1 for the parts outside the CDR3, the full variable domain is DAGVTQSPTHLIKTRGQQVTLRCSPKSGHDTVSWYQQALGQGPQFIFQYYEEEERQRGNFPDRFSGHQFPNYSSELNVNALLLGDSALYLCASSSLTSDDEQFFGPGTRLTVL.